The 7 T cell receptor beta chains below were found in one sample sequenced in a study of CD8+CD57+ T cells in acquired aplastic anemia. Genomic DNA templated the TCR beta VDJ and CDR3 profiling. TCRdb reanalysed the reads using MiXCR and keeps one entry per CDR3 protein. The table lists approximately 300,000 distinct CDR3 sequences, 50% to 65% of them singletons. In patients chosen for sequencing, flow cytometry had shown CD8+CD57+ cell expansion. Source material: sorted CD4+, CD8+, or CD8+CD57+ T cells (not recorded which) from PBMCs. All receptors come from a human donor with aplastic anemia.

This clonotype occurred many times. Sequence at one end of the junction differs from germline and may be a read error. V and J are TRBV18 and TRBJ1-1, with D unresolved. This CDR3 region has 13 residues. Germline-derived CDR1 and CDR2 are KGHSH and LQKENI. The CDR3 DNA is TGCGCCAGCAGCCCACCGATGAACACTGAAGCTTTCTTT. The encoded protein is CASSPPMNTEAFF.

J is TRBJ1-2 and V is TRBV10-1; D is unclear. Germline V gene lookup returns CDR1 WNHNN and CDR2 SYGVQD (reference sequence). V gave up 2 bases and J gave up 13 bases, with 17 bases separating them. This CDR3 region has 13 residues. CDR3 region: CASSERVERRGTF. CDR3 DNA sequence: TGCGCCAGCAGTGAGAGGGTTGAGAGACGCGGCACCTTC.

About this clonotype itself: A much bigger clone sits one base away, suggesting this may be a read error. Given the absence of the conserved phenylalanine or tryptophan at the CDR3 end, a read error is likely. V is TRBV18 and J is TRBJ1-6; 11 bases fit TRBD1. This CDR3 has 15 residues. Germline V lookup: CDR1 KGHSH, CDR2 LQKENI. The ends lost 3 bases at V and 7 bases at J; junction bases unmatched: 2. As DNA, the CDR3 is TGTGCCAGCTCACCGGGGACAGGGGGGAATTCACCCCTCCACGTT. Protein sequence: CASSPGTGGNSPLHV.

V and J are TRBV7-2 and TRBJ2-7; possibly TRBD1 for D (5 bases). Germline V gives CDR1 SGHTA, CDR2 FQGNSA. The CDR3 loop spans 17 amino acids. V lost 6 bases and J 4 bases, leaving 25 bases between the germline ends. CDR3 amino acids: CASSYSLSGAGHYEQYF. Here the CDR3 DNA reads TGTGCCAGCAGTTACTCGTTATCTGGGGCAGGCCATTACGAGCAGTACTTC.

This clonotype has at least ten counts. This chain uses TRBV12-3 or TRBV12-4 with TRBJ1-2; possible D gene TRBD1, 5 bases. The CDR3 is 14 amino acids. V shed 1 base and J shed 0 bases, with 6 bases lying between them. The CDR3: CASSLGGANYGYTF. The CDR3 DNA is TGTGCCAGCAGTTTAGGGGGGGCTAACTATGGCTACACCTTC.

This clonotype was counted a few times. V usage is TRBV20-1 and J usage is TRBJ2-1, with TRBD1 matching 7 bases. The CDR3 is 13 residues long. The trim removed 5 bases at V and 10 bases at J, leaving 11 bases unmatched. Germline CDR1 and CDR2: DFQATT and SNEGSKA (reference sequence). The CDR3 region is CSALAGTVGEQFF. In DNA, the CDR3 is TGCAGTGCTTTAGCTGGGACAGTTGGGGAGCAGTTCTTC.

Regarding this clonotype: A junction end diverges from the germline sequence, so it may reflect a read error. This sequence joins TRBV10-3 and TRBJ2-1; 12 bases map to TRBD2. From germline, CDR1 is ENHRY and CDR2 SYGVKD. The CDR3 is made up of 18 amino acids. CDR3 coding DNA: TGTGCCATCAGTACTACTAGCGGGGGGACGATTTCCTACAATGAGCAGTTCTTT. It is translated as CAISTTSGGTISYNEQFF.